The TCR beta chain described here comes from a study of blood T cell repertoires in COVID-19 (dated by TCRdb to about 2020). For the study in its entirety: Samples from collaborators originated in the United States, Italy and Spain and spanned both the acute and convalescent phases of COVID-19. A de-identified subject ID, COVID-19 status, age in years and sex were almost always included in the sample metadata. Deeply sampled blood TCRbeta repertoires from subjects exposed to, actively infected with, or recovered from COVID-19 were included in the dataset. The samples were drawn from the first 160 participants of the ongoing ImmuneRACE study and from some 1,300 subjects provided by 6 global collaborators. A freely available public database, intended as a resource for researchers studying the immune response to SARS-CoV-2, is where the repertoires were released. HLA class I and class II types, where available, came from metadata supplied by the sample provider rather than from assay-based typing. The prospective study material was composed of cDNA or gDNA derived from T cells, B-cell-depleted T cells, or PBMCs.

The germline V gene specifies SGHTA as CDR1 and FQGNSA as CDR2. Cut back by 2 bases and 0 bases, the V and J ends lie 6 bases apart. The CDR3 runs 14 residues from the cysteine to the phenylalanine. The entry retains the CDR3 DNA only, 42 bases that are in frame from base 1. Collaborating institutions collected whole blood in K2EDTA tubes following their own protocols. For TCRbeta analysis, collaborators shipped samples as frozen whole blood, isolated PBMCs, or DNA extracted from either of those sample types. Here is what the overall study found, with its caveats: Clinical and demographic metadata were provided uncurated, with the amount varying by source and participant.

The immunoSEQ Assay, a bias-controlled multiplex PCR, was used to amplify TCRbeta CDR3 regions from genomic DNA. Turning to the authors' computational methods: Within the assay, amplification of reference gene primers was used to estimate how many nucleated cells each sample contained. To quantify the absolute abundance of each unique TCRbeta CDR3 rearrangement, sequence reads were collapsed and filtered. For each sample, productive Simpson clonality was calculated by taking the square root of Simpson's diversity index across productive rearrangements. TCRdb retrieved this table from immuneACCESS and kept in-frame rearrangements only. Not all clones are present; in checked studies, unresolved V genes account for under half, and no reason is known for the remainder. The DNA gave D and trimming, while V, J and clone size come from that table. For this sample the table gives approximately 160,000 clones, of which 75% to 90% were detected only once. About a tenth of the sample rests with the top ten.

With respect to this clone: No antigen is known for it. Base qualities are not at hand, and no much larger clone is one base apart.

The receptor chain draws on TRBV7-2 and TRBJ2-3; a tentative D match to TRBD2 spans 5 bases. The clonotype comes from a woman of 80 years or more with active or convalescent COVID-19. Sequenced sample: peripheral blood. The DNA reads as follows: TGTGCCAGCAGCTTAAGGAGGAGCACAGATACGCAGTATTTT. Its protein is CASSLRRSTDTQYF. With the rest looked up from the reference TRBV7-2 and TRBJ2-3 genes rather than sequenced, the full variable domain is GAGVSQSPSNKVTEKGKDVELRCDPISGHTALYWYRQSLGQGLEFLIYFQGNSAPDKSGLPSDRFSAERTGGSVSTLTIQRTQQEDSAVYLCASSLRRSTDTQYFGPGTRLTVL.